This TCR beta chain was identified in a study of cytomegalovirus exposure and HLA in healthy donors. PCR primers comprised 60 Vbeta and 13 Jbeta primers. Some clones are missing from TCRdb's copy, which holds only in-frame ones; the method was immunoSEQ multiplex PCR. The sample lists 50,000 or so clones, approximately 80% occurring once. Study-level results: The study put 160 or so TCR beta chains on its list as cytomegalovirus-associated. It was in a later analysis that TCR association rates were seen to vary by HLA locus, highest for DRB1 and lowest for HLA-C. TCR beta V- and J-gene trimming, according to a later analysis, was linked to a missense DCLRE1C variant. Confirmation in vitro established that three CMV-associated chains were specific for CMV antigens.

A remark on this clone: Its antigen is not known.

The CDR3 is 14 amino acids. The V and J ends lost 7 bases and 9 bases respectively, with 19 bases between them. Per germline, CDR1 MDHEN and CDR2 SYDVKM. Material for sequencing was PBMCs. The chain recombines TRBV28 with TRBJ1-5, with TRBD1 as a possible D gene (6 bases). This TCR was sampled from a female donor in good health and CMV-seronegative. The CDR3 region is CASTLGGVGAPQHF. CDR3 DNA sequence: TGTGCCAGCACCTTAGGGGGGGTGGGTGCGCCCCAGCATTTT. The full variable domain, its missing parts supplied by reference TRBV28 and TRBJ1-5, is DVKVTQSSRYLVKRTGEKVFLECVQDMDHENMFWYRQDPGLGLRLIYFSYDVKMKEKGDIPEGYSVSREKKERFSLILESASTNQTSMYLCASTLGGVGAPQHFGDGTRLSIL.